The T cell receptor beta chain under discussion was sequenced for a study of blood T cells in healthy people across ages. In its sample, this clonotype was seen a few times. With a J-beta primer mix and a sample-barcoded 5' primer, a second PCR ran 7 to 11 cycles. TCRdb passed the 5' RACE reads through MiXCR, listing each CDR3 protein once. The sample has under 2 million distinct CDR3 sequences, around 35% seen once. Germline values: CDR1 DFQATT, CDR2 SNEGSKA (reference sequence). This CDR3 has 13 amino acids. Losses at the gene ends were 6 bases for V and 6 bases for J; bases not matched to a gene: 7.

The origin of this receptor is a woman in her 30s in good health. The gene calls are TRBV20-1 and TRBJ2-7; TRBD2 matches at 11 bases. The sample consisted of blood. The CDR3 sequence: CSAKTSGVPEQYF. As DNA, the CDR3 is TGCAGTGCGAAGACTAGCGGGGTACCCGAGCAGTACTTC.